This T cell receptor beta chain originates from a study of identical twins (dated by TCRdb to 2016 to 2017). In the study overall: To test whether fetal clonotypes persist, this study deep-sequenced TCR alpha and beta repertoires from monozygotic twins, from unrelated adults of various ages, and from cord blood. Replicate twin experiments were performed at different times using different library preparation protocols to rule out contamination.

V and J are trimmed by 2 bases and 6 bases, and the gene matches miss 6 bases of the junction. The germline V gene sets CDR1 to LGHNA and CDR2 to YSLEER. CDR3 length: 16 amino acids, cysteine to phenylalanine. Just the 48-base CDR3 DNA is kept, in frame starting at base 1. Many counts were recorded for this clonotype. This clone's antigen is unknown. No clone much larger than this one lies a single base away; base qualities are absent. Every donor was a healthy Caucasian. Miltenyi CD45RO+ enrichment and human naive T-cell isolation kits were used to isolate memory (CD45RO+) and naive T cells from PBMC. The method was 5' RACE. Sequencing was performed on an Illumina HiSeq 2000. Template switching introduced a universal primer binding site; the final cDNA contained a unique molecular identifier, enabling accurate counting of TCR cDNA molecules. Specific primers in the conserved constant-segment region were used to synthesize first-strand cDNA for the TCR alpha and beta chains. To control for contamination, each cDNA library was double barcoded with a SMART-Mk sample barcode plus Illumina barcodes. Two successive PCR steps introduced TruSeq adapter sequences along with Illumina sample barcodes. Sequencing of the TCR alpha and beta cDNA libraries was done on the Illumina HiSeq platform using custom primers. The study's own analysis went as follows. Raw reads were processed with MiGEC to extract unique molecular identifiers, and MiXCR was used to determine CDR3 positions. Recombination models were inferred per individual with the repgenHMM and IGoR tools using an EM algorithm. Shared clonotype analysis was performed with the tcR package in R, normalizing sharing by the product of cloneset sizes. To study raw recombination without the effects of thymic and clonal selection, out-of-frame nonproductive sequences were analyzed. Clones were called with MiXCR by TCRdb after fastp trimmed the public reads at Q25, and only in-frame beta chains were retained. Every CDR3 protein is listed once, alongside the most common genes and DNA of its rows. The V and J calls were not made by the authors but by TCRdb's processing. This sample lists over 200,000 distinct CDR3 sequences; approximately 10% were detected once. Jointly, the top ten make up about a tenth of the sample.

What the work shows at the level of the full study, not this receptor alone: Conclusions relied on cross-sectional statistical analysis, since the same donors could not be followed over many years. Compared with coincidental sharing between unrelated individuals, out-of-frame TCR alpha sequences shared between twins showed an excess of sequences with low generation probability. Out-of-frame TCR alpha sharing in monozygotic twins was systematically underestimated by recombination models, whereas sharing between unrelated individuals was in agreement with the recombination models. Abundant cord blood beta clonotypes carried fewer insertions; young adult naive repertoires showed a weaker similar trend, while memory repertoires showed none. Excess twin sharing in beta out-of-frame sequences was weaker because fewer shared sequences lowered the signal-to-noise ratio. Zero-insertion analyses could be partly confounded by invariant T cells such as MAIT and iNKT, though diverse VJ usage argued against such confounding for most clonotypes.

In this chain, TRBV4-3 is recombined with TRBJ2-2; 10 bases in the middle match TRBD1. What was sequenced was memory T cells sorted from blood. What the cell subset or site label conveys for this sample: CD45RO+ enriched T cells. This sequence originates from a man aged 50 to 59 in good health. The CDR3 protein is CASSQRTGGGPGELFF. The DNA sequence follows: TGCGCCAGCAGCCAAAGGACAGGGGGGGGTCCCGGGGAGCTGTTTTTT.